The present entry profiles one TCR beta chain with its context. Antigen unknown. This specimen comes from a study of T cell responses to AZD1222 COVID-19 vaccine. Study in general: Pooled together were second doses at about 4 or about 12 weeks.

Sequencing used immunoSEQ multiplex PCR; TCRdb keeps in-frame clones, though not all of them. There are about 120,000 clones in the sample; roughly 88% occur only once, and less than 6.5% lies in the top ten. This CDR3 comprises 18 residues. The germline V gene encodes CDR1 SGHNT and CDR2 YENEEA. The V segment lost 1 base and the J segment 3 bases; nucleotides outside the gene matches: 7. Study-wide findings and caveats: Nearly half of spike-specific TCRs reportedly go after variant regions that carry no mutations.

Sample: peripheral blood, taken on day 0 of AZD1222 vaccination. The chain links TRBV11-3 to TRBJ2-1; 12 bases fit TRBD2. The clonotype was recovered from an adult in good health. The CDR3 region is CASSLGLAGGPHYNEQFF. In DNA form, the CDR3 reads TGTGCCAGCAGCTTAGGCCTAGCGGGGGGGCCCCACTACAATGAGCAGTTCTTC.